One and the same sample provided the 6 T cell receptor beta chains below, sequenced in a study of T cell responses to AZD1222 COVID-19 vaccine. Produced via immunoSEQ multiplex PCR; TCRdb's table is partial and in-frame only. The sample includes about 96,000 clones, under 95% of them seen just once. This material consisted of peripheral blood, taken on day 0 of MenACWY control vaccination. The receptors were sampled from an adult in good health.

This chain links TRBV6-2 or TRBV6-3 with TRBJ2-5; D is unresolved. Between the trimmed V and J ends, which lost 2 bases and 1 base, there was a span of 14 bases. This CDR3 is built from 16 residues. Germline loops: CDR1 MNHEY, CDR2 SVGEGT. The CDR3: CASSYGILLAQETQYF. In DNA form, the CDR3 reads TGTGCCAGCAGTTACGGGATCCTCTTGGCCCAAGAGACCCAGTACTTC.

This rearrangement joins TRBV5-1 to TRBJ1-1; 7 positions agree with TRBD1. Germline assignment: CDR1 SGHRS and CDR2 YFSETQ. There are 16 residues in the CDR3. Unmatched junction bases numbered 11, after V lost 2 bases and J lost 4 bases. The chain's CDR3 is CASSLGTNRGGTEAFF. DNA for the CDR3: TGCGCCAGCAGCTTAGGGACGAACAGGGGTGGCACTGAAGCTTTCTTT.

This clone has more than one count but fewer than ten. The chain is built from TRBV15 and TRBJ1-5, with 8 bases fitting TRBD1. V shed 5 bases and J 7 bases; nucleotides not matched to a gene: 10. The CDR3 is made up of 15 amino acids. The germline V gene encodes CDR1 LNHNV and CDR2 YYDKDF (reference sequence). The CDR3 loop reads CATSRQGTEGQPQHF. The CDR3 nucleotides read TGTGCCACCAGCCGACAGGGGACTGAGGGCCAGCCCCAGCATTTT.

CDR3 nucleotide sequence: TGTGCCATCAGCGCGGACAGGGGAAACACCATATATTTT. Its protein product is CAISADRGNTIYF. The chain combines TRBV10-3 with TRBJ1-3; 7 bases fit TRBD1. After removal of 6 bases from V and 4 bases from J, the junction contained 3 bases not matched to a gene. CDR1 and CDR2 (germline): ENHRY, SYGVKD. There are 13 residues in the CDR3.

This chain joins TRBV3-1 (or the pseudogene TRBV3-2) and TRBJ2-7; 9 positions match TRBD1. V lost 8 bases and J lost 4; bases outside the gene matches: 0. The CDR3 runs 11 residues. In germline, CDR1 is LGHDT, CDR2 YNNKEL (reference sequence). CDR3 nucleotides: TGTGCCAGCGACAGGGGGTACGAGCAGTACTTC. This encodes CASDRGYEQYF.

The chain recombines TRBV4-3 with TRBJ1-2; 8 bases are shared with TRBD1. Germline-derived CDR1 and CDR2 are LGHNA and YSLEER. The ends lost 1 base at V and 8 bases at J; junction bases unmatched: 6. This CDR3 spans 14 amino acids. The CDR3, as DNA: TGCGCCAGCAGCCAAGTATTACAGGGGGAAGGCTACACCTTC. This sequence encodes CASSQVLQGEGYTF.